Listed here are 10 T cell receptor beta chains from one sample, sequenced in a study of blood T cells in healthy people across ages. It was with a sample-barcoded 5' primer and a J-beta primer mix that a second PCR of roughly 7 to 12 cycles was run. TCRdb itself ran the 5' RACE reads through MiXCR, one entry per CDR3 protein. Altogether about 1.4 million distinct CDR3 sequences are present, approximately 59% being singletons, with the ten largest covering 6.5% to 8%. The sample taken for sequencing was blood. The source of these receptors is a man between 18 and 29 years old in good health.

The chain couples TRBV6-2 or TRBV6-3 to TRBJ1-5; D not certain. V lost 4 bases to trimming and J lost 4 bases, with 11 bases between them. There are 14 residues in the CDR3. CDR1 is MNHEY, CDR2 SVGEGT, per germline. In DNA, the CDR3 is TGTGCCAGCAGTTCGGTTCCGGGGAATCAGCCCCAGCATTTT. The encoded protein is CASSSVPGNQPQHF.

This rearrangement joins TRBV25-1 to TRBJ2-2; D is ambiguous. Germline V CDR1 and CDR2: MGHDK, SYGVNS. The CDR3 loop spans 15 amino acids. Trimming pared 3 bases from V and 0 bases from J, leaving 8 bases between. CDR3: CASSEDGTNTGELFF. The CDR3 DNA follows: TGTGCCAGCAGTGAGGACGGAACGAACACCGGGGAGCTGTTTTTT.

The V and J genes are TRBV6-6 and TRBJ1-3; D may be TRBD1 (5 bases). Deletions cut 2 bases from V and 1 base from J, with 12 bases between. Germline assignment: CDR1 MNHNY and CDR2 SVGAGI (reference sequence). The CDR3 spans 16 residues. The CDR3 DNA reads TGTGCCAGCAGTTACACCCCCGGGGGGTCTGGAAACACCATATATTTT. This translates into CASSYTPGGSGNTIYF.

This chain connects TRBV3-1 to TRBJ2-1; D is ambiguous. With 4 bases removed from V and 11 bases from J, the gap between germline ends came to 12 bases. CDR3 length: 12 residues. Per germline, CDR1 LGHDT and CDR2 YNNKEL (reference sequence). The CDR3: CASSPMASQQFF. DNA for the CDR3: TGTGCCAGCAGCCCTATGGCCAGTCAGCAGTTCTTC.

This chain connects TRBV6-2 or TRBV6-3 to TRBJ2-1; D may match TRBD1 or TRBD2 (5 bases each). The length of the CDR3 is 12 residues. The V and J ends lost 4 bases and 14 bases respectively, with 15 bases between them. Germline V lookup: CDR1 MNHEY, CDR2 SVGEGT. The CDR3, as DNA: TGTGCCAGCAGTTTCGGGACCAGTGATGAGTTCTTC. It encodes CASSFGTSDEFF.

This clonotype is a singleton in its sample. V usage is TRBV29-1 and J usage is TRBJ2-7; D uncertain. The CDR3 runs to 15 residues. V gave up 5 bases and J gave up 1 base, with 18 bases separating them. Germline lookup yields CDR1 SQVTM and CDR2 ANQGSEA. CDR3 amino acids: CSVLGADDPSYEQYF. Here the CDR3 DNA reads TGCAGCGTTCTCGGCGCGGACGACCCATCCTACGAGCAGTACTTC.

The sample holds a few counts of this clonotype. The V call is TRBV9, the J call TRBJ2-3; 7 bases agree with TRBD1. Germline values: CDR1 SGDLS, CDR2 YYNGEE. Trimming cost V 0 bases and J 3 bases; bases outside gene matches: 4. This CDR3 contains 15 residues. CDR3 DNA sequence: TGTGCCAGCAGCGTAGGTAACAGGGGAACAGATACGCAGTATTTT. Amino acids: CASSVGNRGTDTQYF.

This clonotype was picked up one time. This rearrangement joins TRBV2 to TRBJ2-1, with D unresolved. From germline, CDR1 is SNHLY and CDR2 FYNNEI. This CDR3 is 11 amino acids long. V lost 7 bases and J 10 bases, leaving 11 bases between the germline ends. CDR3 sequence reads: CASTARTEQFF. DNA of the CDR3: TGTGCCAGCACCGCTAGGACGGAGCAGTTCTTC.

The V gene is TRBV12-3 or TRBV12-4, the J gene TRBJ2-5, with D tentatively TRBD2 (6 bases). The CDR3 loop spans 12 amino acids. With 5 bases removed from V and 7 bases from J, the gap between germline ends came to 11 bases. The CDR3 reads CASSPVGGTQYF. For the CDR3, the DNA is TGTGCCAGCAGTCCCGTGGGGGGGACCCAGTACTTC.

The chain carries TRBV10-3 and TRBJ2-3, with a tentative D call TRBD2 (7 bases). This CDR3 comprises 13 residues. Germline values: CDR1 ENHRY, CDR2 SYGVKD. V lost 4 bases, J lost 8 bases, and 13 bases lay in between. Here the CDR3 reads CAISVAGEGTQYF. In DNA form, the CDR3 reads TGTGCCATCAGTGTGGCAGGGGAGGGTACGCAGTATTTT.